The entry below gives a single TCR beta chain sequence along with its context. Its antigen is as yet unknown. The length of the CDR3 is 15 residues. Primers for the PCR totalled 60 Vbeta and 13 Jbeta. Only in-frame clones appear in the TCRdb table, and some are missing; sequencing was by immunoSEQ multiplex PCR. The data contain 110,000 to 150,000 clones, about 82% of them singletons. The sample comes from a study of cytomegalovirus exposure and HLA in healthy donors. Study observations and caveats: Among immune exposure information, only CMV serostatus was available.

Sequenced: PBMCs. The sequence derives from a male donor in good health and CMV-seronegative. The chain couples TRBV1 to TRBJ1-6. TRBV1 is labeled a pseudogene. DNA of the CDR3: TGCACCAGCAGCCCCTCCGGGTGCAGAGCTTCACCCCTCCACTTT. Its protein is CTSSPSGCRASPLHF.